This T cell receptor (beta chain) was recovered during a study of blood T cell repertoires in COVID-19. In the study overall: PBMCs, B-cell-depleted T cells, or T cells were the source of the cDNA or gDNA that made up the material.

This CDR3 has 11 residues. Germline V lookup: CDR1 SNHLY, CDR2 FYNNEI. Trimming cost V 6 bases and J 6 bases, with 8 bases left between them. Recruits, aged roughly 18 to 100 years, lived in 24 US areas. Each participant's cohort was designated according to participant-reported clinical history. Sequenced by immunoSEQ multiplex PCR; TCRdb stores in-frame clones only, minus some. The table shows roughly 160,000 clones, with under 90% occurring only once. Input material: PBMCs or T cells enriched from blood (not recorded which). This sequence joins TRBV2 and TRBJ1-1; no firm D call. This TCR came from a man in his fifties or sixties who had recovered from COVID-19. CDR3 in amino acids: CASRFTAEAFF. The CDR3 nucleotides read TGTGCCAGCAGGTTTACGGCTGAAGCTTTCTTT.